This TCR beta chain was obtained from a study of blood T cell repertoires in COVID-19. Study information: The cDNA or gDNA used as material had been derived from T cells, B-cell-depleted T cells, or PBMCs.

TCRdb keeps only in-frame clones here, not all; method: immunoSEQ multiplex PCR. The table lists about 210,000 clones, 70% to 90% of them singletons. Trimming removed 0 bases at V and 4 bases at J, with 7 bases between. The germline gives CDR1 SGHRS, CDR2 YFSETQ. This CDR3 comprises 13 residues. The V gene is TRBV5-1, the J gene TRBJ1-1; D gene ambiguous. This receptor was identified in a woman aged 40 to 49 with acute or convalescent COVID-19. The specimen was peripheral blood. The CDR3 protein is CASSLDGVTEAFF. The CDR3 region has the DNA TGCGCCAGCAGCTTGGACGGAGTCACTGAAGCTTTCTTT.